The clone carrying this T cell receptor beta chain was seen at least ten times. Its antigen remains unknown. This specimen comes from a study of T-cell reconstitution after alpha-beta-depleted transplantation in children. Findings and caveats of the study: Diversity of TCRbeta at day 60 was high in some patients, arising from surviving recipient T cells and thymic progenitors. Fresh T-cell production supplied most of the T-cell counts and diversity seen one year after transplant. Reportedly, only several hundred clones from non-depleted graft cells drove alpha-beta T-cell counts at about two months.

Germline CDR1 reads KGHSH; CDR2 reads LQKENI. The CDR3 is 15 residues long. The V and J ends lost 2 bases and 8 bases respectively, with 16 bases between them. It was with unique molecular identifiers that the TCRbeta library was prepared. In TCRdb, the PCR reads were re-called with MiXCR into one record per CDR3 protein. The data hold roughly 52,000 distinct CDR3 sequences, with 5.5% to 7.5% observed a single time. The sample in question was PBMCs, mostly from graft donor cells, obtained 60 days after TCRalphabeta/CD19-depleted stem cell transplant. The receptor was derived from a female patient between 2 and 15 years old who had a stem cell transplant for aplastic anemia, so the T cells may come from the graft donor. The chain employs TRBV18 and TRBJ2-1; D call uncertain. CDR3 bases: TGTGCCAGCTCACCAAGTCGAGTTCTCGTTGATGAGCAGTTCTTC. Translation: CASSPSRVLVDEQFF.